These 22 T cell receptor beta chains originate from one sample sequenced in a study of beta chain features in type 1 diabetes. Study-wide results and limits: Across all four CD4+ subsets, people with type 1 diabetes showed modestly shorter TCRB CDR3s.

No antigen has been identified for these receptors. Reverse transcribing all isolated RNA meant expressed TCRB transcripts were sequenced. Measured with immunoSEQ multiplex PCR; TCRdb has only the in-frame clones, and not every one. The sample shows about 700,000 clones, roughly 13% of them seen only once. The sequencing sample was made of naive CD4+ T cells from blood. The receptor set was obtained from a man between 18 and 35 years old with type 1 diabetes.

This chain links TRBV29-1 with TRBJ2-7; TRBD1 aligns across 7 bases. V gave up 4 bases and J gave up 3 bases; unmatched junction bases: 6. Germline CDR1 reads SQVTM; CDR2 reads ANQGSEA. This CDR3 has 13 residues. The CDR3: CSVVGQALYEQYF. The CDR3 DNA is TGCAGCGTTGTCGGACAGGCACTCTACGAGCAGTACTTC.

The sample holds a few counts of this clone. This chain uses TRBV14 with TRBJ1-2; 10 nucleotides match TRBD1. The germline CDR1 and CDR2 sequences are SGHDN and FVKESK. The junction had 11 bases not matched to a gene; V was cut back by 6 bases and J by 7 bases. CDR3 length equals 15 residues. Here the CDR3 reads CASRIRDRGLGGYTF. CDR3 bases: TGTGCCAGCAGAATAAGAGACAGGGGGCTTGGTGGCTACACCTTC.

The rearrangement uses TRBV7-9 and TRBJ1-5, with D hard to call. Germline V gives CDR1 SEHNR, CDR2 FQNEAQ (reference sequence). V gave up 5 bases and J gave up 5 bases, with 13 bases separating them. The CDR3 consists of 14 residues. In nucleotides, the CDR3 is TGTGCCAGCAGCCACGGATCTTTGGATCAGCCCCAGCATTTT. Its protein is CASSHGSLDQPQHF.

The chain combines TRBV6-6 with TRBJ1-1; weak D call: TRBD1 (6 bases). V was cut by 2 bases and J by 1 base, with 11 bases left in between. The germline CDR1 and CDR2 sequences are MNHNY and SVGAGI (reference sequence). The CDR3 spans 15 residues. Written as DNA, the CDR3 is TGTGCCAGCAGTTACGGGGGGACATCGAACACTGAAGCTTTCTTT. This encodes CASSYGGTSNTEAFF.

This clone was seen a few times. This chain uses TRBV5-1 with TRBJ1-1; D gene unclear. Germline values: CDR1 SGHRS, CDR2 YFSETQ. This CDR3 spans 13 amino acids. V was pared by 0 bases and J by 3 bases, with 6 bases between. Written as DNA, the CDR3 is TGCGCCAGCAGCTTGGGGGATTACACTGAAGCTTTCTTT. This sequence encodes CASSLGDYTEAFF.

The chain recombines TRBV5-1 with TRBJ1-3, with 7 bases that match TRBD1. With 3 bases clipped from V and 2 bases from J, the junction kept 5 bases outside the gene matches. This CDR3 has 15 amino acids. Germline CDR1 SGHRS, CDR2 YFSETQ. CDR3 sequence: CASSWTTGAGNTIYF. The DNA of the CDR3 is TGCGCCAGCAGCTGGACTACAGGGGCTGGAAACACCATATATTTT.

This clone was detected a few times. The chain combines TRBV6-5 with TRBJ2-1; D uncertain. This CDR3 contains 15 residues. Between the trimmed V and J ends, which lost 2 bases and 0 bases, there was a span of 8 bases. The germline V gene has CDR1 MNHEY and CDR2 SVGAGI. CDR3 DNA sequence: TGTGCCAGCAGTTACCCGACGGACTCCTACAATGAGCAGTTCTTC. Protein: CASSYPTDSYNEQFF.

This clone was seen a few times. V and J are TRBV7-9 and TRBJ1-1, with 8 bases identical to TRBD1. CDR3 length: 15 residues. V was clipped by 4 bases and J by 6 bases; unmatched bases: 10. CDR1 and CDR2 from the germline V gene are SEHNR and FQNEAQ (reference sequence). In nucleotides, the CDR3 is TGTGCCAGCAGCTCATCAGGGGGCCCAGGGTCTGAAGCTTTCTTT. Translation gives CASSSSGGPGSEAFF.

This rearrangement joins TRBV9 to TRBJ1-1; D is unresolved. Germline V gene sequence: CDR1 SGDLS, CDR2 YYNGEE. This CDR3 is 13 amino acids long. V gave up 0 bases and J gave up 3 bases, with 6 bases separating them. The CDR3 region is CASSVEKHTEAFF. The CDR3 DNA sequence: TGTGCCAGCAGCGTAGAGAAACACACTGAAGCTTTCTTT.

This clone turned up a few times. The rearrangement links TRBV25-1 to TRBJ1-1; tentatively, D is TRBD1 (5 bases). Trimming stripped 2 bases from V and 8 bases from J, with 15 bases between. The CDR3 extends over 14 amino acids. Germline CDR1 is MGHDK and CDR2 is SYGVNS. The CDR3 here is CASSERMTDSEAFF. CDR3 bases: TGTGCCAGCAGTGAACGTATGACAGATTCAGAAGCTTTCTTT.

The genes are TRBV6-5 and TRBJ1-2; D is undetermined. V lost 7 bases and J lost 7, with 13 bases in between. Per the germline V gene, CDR1 is MNHEY and CDR2 is SVGAGI. There are 12 residues in the CDR3. CDR3: CASTTRTTGYTF. The CDR3 DNA reads as TGTGCCAGCACTACCCGGACGACTGGCTACACCTTC.

J is TRBJ1-6 and V is TRBV5-6; TRBD1 matches 7 bases. Trimming removed 5 bases from V and 8 bases from J; junction bases left unmatched: 4. This CDR3 is 13 amino acids long. CDR1 is SGHDT, CDR2 YYEEEE, per germline. The CDR3: CASSYRGDSPLHF. CDR3 DNA: TGTGCCAGCAGTTACAGGGGAGATTCACCCCTCCACTTT.

The sample holds a few counts of this clone. The chain links TRBV7-3 to TRBJ1-6; D is perhaps TRBD1 (5 bases). V shed 5 bases and J shed 7 bases, with 9 bases lying between them. CDR3 length equals 13 residues. Germline CDR1 and CDR2: SGHTA and FQGTGA. The CDR3 DNA is TGTGCCAGCAGCCCTTACAGGAATTCACCCCTCCACTTT. Its translation: CASSPYRNSPLHF.

In the case of this clone: One end of the junction does not line up with germline, which may come from a read error. The chain links TRBV18 to TRBJ1-1; tentative D call: TRBD1 (5 bases). Germline lookup yields CDR1 KGHSH and CDR2 LQKENI. The CDR3 loop spans 16 amino acids. CDR3 sequence reads: CASSPLDVGLSTEAIF. The CDR3 DNA sequence: TGTGCCAGCTCACCACTCGACGTGGGGCTGAGCACTGAAGCTATCTTT.

This clone was seen more than once but under ten times. This same CDR3 is encoded by further DNA sequences in the sample. The chain links TRBV5-1 to TRBJ1-1, with 7 bases fitting TRBD1. The CDR3 extends over 14 amino acids. V gave up 0 bases and J gave up 4 bases; unmatched junction bases: 3. Germline CDR1 SGHRS, CDR2 YFSETQ. In DNA, the CDR3 is TGCGCCAGCAGCTTGGACCCAGGGGGCACTGAAGCTTTCTTT. It specifies CASSLDPGGTEAFF.

This clone was seen only a few times. This chain links TRBV27 with TRBJ2-7; D gene uncertain. The CDR3 is 11 residues long. The V gene's germline CDR1 is MNHEY and CDR2 SMNVEV (reference sequence). Deletions cut 4 bases from V and 8 bases from J, with 9 bases between. Written as DNA, the CDR3 is TGTGCCAGCAGTTCTAGGAAGAAGCAGTACTTC. This gives the protein CASSSRKKQYF.

The V call is TRBV2, the J call TRBJ1-5; D is unresolved. The CDR3 loop spans 13 amino acids. Germline V gene lookup returns CDR1 SNHLY and CDR2 FYNNEI. The V and J ends lost 1 base and 7 bases respectively, with 8 bases between them. The CDR3 nucleotides read TGTGCCAGCAGTGAAGGGGCAGAGCAGCCCCAGCATTTT. The encoded protein is CASSEGAEQPQHF.

This clone was found a few times. The chain has TRBV25-1 and TRBJ2-5; 7 nucleotides agree with TRBD1. The V segment lost 3 bases and the J segment 4 bases; nucleotides outside the gene matches: 8. The CDR3 is 15 amino acids. The germline V gene has CDR1 MGHDK and CDR2 SYGVNS. CDR3 bases: TGTGCCAGCAGTGATCCAGGGGGACCCGGAGAGACCCAGTACTTC. It encodes CASSDPGGPGETQYF.

The chain carries TRBV25-1 and TRBJ1-2; the match to TRBD1 covers 8 bases. Germline assignment: CDR1 MGHDK and CDR2 SYGVNS. The CDR3 is made up of 13 amino acids. V was clipped by 5 bases and J by 3 bases; unmatched bases: 2. The CDR3 coding sequence is TGTGCCAGCAGTCCAGGGGGCCACTATGGCTACACCTTC. Its translation: CASSPGGHYGYTF.

The table lists this clone with a few counts. This sequence joins TRBV28 and TRBJ2-7; D gene ambiguous. The germline V and J ends were trimmed by 7 bases and 1 base, with 8 bases remaining between them. CDR3 length: 12 amino acids. CDR1 MDHEN and CDR2 SYDVKM come from the germline V gene. The CDR3 DNA sequence: TGTGCCAGCACCGTTCCTTCCTACGAGCAGTACTTC. Encoded protein: CASTVPSYEQYF. The complete variable domain, with remaining parts taken from reference TRBV28 and TRBJ2-7, reads DVKVTQSSRYLVKRTGEKVFLECVQDMDHENMFWYRQDPGLGLRLIYFSYDVKMKEKGDIPEGYSVSREKKERFSLILESASTNQTSMYLCASTVPSYEQYFGPGTRLTVT.

This clone showed up just a few times. V is TRBV15 and J is TRBJ2-4; TRBD1 matches at 9 bases. The V segment lost 5 bases and the J segment 0 bases; nucleotides outside the gene matches: 8. CDR3 length equals 17 residues. CDR1 LNHNV and CDR2 YYDKDF come from the germline V gene (reference sequence). The CDR3 DNA reads as TGTGCCACCAGCCCGCGGACAGGGGACCTAGCCAAAAACATTCAGTACTTC. Protein sequence: CATSPRTGDLAKNIQYF.

This clone has just a few counts. This sequence joins TRBV30 and TRBJ2-5; 10 bases line up with TRBD2. Germline lookup yields CDR1 GTSNPN and CDR2 SVGIG (reference sequence). Trimming removed 5 bases from V and 9 bases from J; junction bases left unmatched: 9. The CDR3 has 13 residues. CDR3 sequence reads: CAWGTSGAEAQYF. In DNA form, the CDR3 reads TGTGCCTGGGGCACTAGCGGGGCCGAGGCCCAGTACTTC.